The T cell receptor beta chain described here comes from a study of CD4 T cells in relation to SARS-CoV-2 and coronaviruses. Study-wide context: Convalescent patients had median age roughly 37 years, range about 20 to 72. Convalescent patients were 8 or 9 males and 4 females; two were Hispanic.

V shed 0 bases and J 4 bases; nucleotides not matched to a gene: 8. Germline values: CDR1 SGHTS, CDR2 YDEGEE. This CDR3 contains 16 residues. TCRdb keeps only in-frame clones here, not all; method: immunoSEQ multiplex PCR. The sample lists tens of thousands of clones; approximately 87% were seen once. The chain carries TRBV5-8 and TRBJ2-7, with 9 nucleotides matching TRBD1. Source material: memory CD4+ T cells from PBMCs. This TCR was recovered from an adult with COVID-19. CDR3 protein: CASSLGEPGQGYEQYF. CDR3 in DNA: TGTGCCAGCAGCTTGGGCGAACCGGGACAGGGATACGAGCAGTACTTC. The full variable domain, with the rest looked up from reference TRBV5-8 and TRBJ2-7, is EAGVTQSPTHLIKTRGQQATLRCSPISGHTSVYWYQQALGLGLQFLLWYDEGEERNRGNFPPRFSGRQFPNYSSELNVNALELEDSALYLCASSLGEPGQGYEQYFGPGTRLTVT.